This TCR beta chain appears in the sequencing data of a study of CXCR4 blockade with PD-1 therapy in pancreatic cancer. Study-wide results and caveats: Only TCRbeta chains were sequenced here. Convergent selection by common tumor antigens was suggested by nucleotide rearrangement counts.

A single count supports this clone. The target antigen is unknown. Assay: immunoSEQ multiplex PCR; the TCRdb copy retains only in-frame clones and omits some. The sample lists around 15,000 clones, 55% to 85% seen once, with 4.5% to 7.5% in the top ten. The receptor was derived from a human donor with pancreatic ductal adenocarcinoma. Sample: tumor tissue.

In DNA form, the CDR3 reads TGCGCCAGCAGCTTGTGGAGCTCTGGGGCCAACGTCCTGACTTTC. It is translated as CASSLWSSGANVLTF. This chain joins TRBV5-1 and TRBJ2-6; D not certain. V gave up 1 base and J gave up 0 bases, with 5 bases separating them. Germline V CDR1 and CDR2: SGHRS, YFSETQ. The CDR3 contains 15 residues.